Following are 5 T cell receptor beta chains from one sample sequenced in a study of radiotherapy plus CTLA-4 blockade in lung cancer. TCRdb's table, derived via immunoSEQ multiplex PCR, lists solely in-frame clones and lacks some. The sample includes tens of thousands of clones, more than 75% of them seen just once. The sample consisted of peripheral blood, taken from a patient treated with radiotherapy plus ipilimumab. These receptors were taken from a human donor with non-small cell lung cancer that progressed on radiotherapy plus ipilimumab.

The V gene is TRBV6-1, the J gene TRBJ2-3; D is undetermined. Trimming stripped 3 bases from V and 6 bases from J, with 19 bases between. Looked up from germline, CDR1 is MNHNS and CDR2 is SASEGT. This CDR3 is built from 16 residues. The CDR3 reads CASSDTQVLSTDTQYF. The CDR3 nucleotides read TGTGCCAGCAGTGATACTCAGGTGCTTTCAACGGATACGCAGTATTTT.

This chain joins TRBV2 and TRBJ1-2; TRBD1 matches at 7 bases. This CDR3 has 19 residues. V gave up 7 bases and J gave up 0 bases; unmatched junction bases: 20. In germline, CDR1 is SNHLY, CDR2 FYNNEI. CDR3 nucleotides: TGTGCCAGCATTTCGAAATTCCGGGACAGCCCTGACCCTAACTATGGCTACACCTTC. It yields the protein CASISKFRDSPDPNYGYTF.

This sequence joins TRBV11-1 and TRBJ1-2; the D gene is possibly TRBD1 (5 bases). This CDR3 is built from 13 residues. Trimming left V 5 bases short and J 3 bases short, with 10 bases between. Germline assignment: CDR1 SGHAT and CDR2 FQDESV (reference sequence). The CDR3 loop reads CASSPAGDYGYTF. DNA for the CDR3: TGTGCCAGCAGCCCGGCGGGGGACTATGGCTACACCTTC. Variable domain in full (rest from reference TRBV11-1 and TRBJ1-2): EAEVAQSPRYKITEKSQAVAFWCDPISGHATLYWYRQILGQGPELLVQFQDESVVDDSQLPKDRFSAERLKGVDSTLKIQPAELGDSAMYLCASSPAGDYGYTFGSGTRLTVV.

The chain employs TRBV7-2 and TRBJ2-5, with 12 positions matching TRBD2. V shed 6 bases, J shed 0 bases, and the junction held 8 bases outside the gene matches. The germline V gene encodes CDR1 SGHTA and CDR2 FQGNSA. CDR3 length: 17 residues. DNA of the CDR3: TGTGCCAGCAGACGACTAGCGGGGGAGAGCCACCAAGAGACCCAGTACTTC. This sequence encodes CASRRLAGESHQETQYF.

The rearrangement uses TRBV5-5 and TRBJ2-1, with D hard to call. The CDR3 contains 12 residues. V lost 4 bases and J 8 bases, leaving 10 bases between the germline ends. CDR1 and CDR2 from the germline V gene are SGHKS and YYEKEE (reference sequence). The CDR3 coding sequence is TGTGCCAGCAGCCCACACTTAGATGAGCAGTTCTTC. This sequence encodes CASSPHLDEQFF.